This section outlines one T cell receptor (beta chain) sequence together with its context. Its target is unknown. This CDR3 is built from 15 residues. From germline, CDR1 is MDHEN and CDR2 SYDVKM. Germline trimming cut 4 bases from V and 4 bases from J; bases unmatched to any gene: 6. This entry comes from a study of PD-1 blockade in mismatch repair-deficient tumors. Study-level background: All were previously treated, progressing patients with 11 to 13 mismatch repair-deficient cancer types. Study results and caveats: After pembrolizumab, tumor-resident clones rose rapidly, then generally contracted before radiologic responses.

Clones were read by immunoSEQ multiplex PCR, and TCRdb kept only the in-frame ones, dropping some. Here the sample spans over 100,000 clones, 70% to 80% being singletons. The starting material was peripheral blood, obtained roughly 13 months after starting pembrolizumab. This TCR was recovered from an adult with mismatch repair-deficient cancer. This rearrangement joins TRBV28 to TRBJ2-1; 8 bases are shared with TRBD1. The CDR3 reads CASSSSGTGYNEQFF. The DNA for the CDR3 is TGTGCCAGCAGTTCATCCGGGACAGGATACAATGAGCAGTTCTTC.